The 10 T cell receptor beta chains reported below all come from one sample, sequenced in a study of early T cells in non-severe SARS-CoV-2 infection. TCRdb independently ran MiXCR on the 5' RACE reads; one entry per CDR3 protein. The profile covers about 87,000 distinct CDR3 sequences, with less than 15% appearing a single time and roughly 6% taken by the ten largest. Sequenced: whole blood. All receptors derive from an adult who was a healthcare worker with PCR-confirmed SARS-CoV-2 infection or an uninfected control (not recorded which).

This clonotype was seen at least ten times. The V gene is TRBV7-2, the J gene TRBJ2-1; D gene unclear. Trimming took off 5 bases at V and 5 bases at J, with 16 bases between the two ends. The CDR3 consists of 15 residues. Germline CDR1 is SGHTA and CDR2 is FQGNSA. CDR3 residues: CASSRGRILDNEQFF. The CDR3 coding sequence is TGTGCCAGCAGCCGAGGTCGAATTTTAGACAATGAGCAGTTCTTC.

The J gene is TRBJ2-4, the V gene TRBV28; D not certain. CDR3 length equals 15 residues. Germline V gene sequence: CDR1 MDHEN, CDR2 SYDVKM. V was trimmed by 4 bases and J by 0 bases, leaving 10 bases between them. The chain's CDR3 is CASSSSLLAKNIQYF. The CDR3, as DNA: TGTGCCAGCAGTTCAAGCCTCCTAGCCAAAAACATTCAGTACTTC. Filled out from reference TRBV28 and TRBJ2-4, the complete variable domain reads DVKVTQSSRYLVKRTGEKVFLECVQDMDHENMFWYRQDPGLGLRLIYFSYDVKMKEKGDIPEGYSVSREKKERFSLILESASTNQTSMYLCASSSSLLAKNIQYFGAGTRLSVL.

The CDR3 nucleotides are TGTGCCAGCACCCAGCCCCGGGGGAGGGCTCCCTACGAGCAGTACTTC. The encoded protein is CASTQPRGRAPYEQYF. The V and J genes are TRBV7-8 and TRBJ2-7, with TRBD2 identical over 7 bases. The CDR3 extends over 16 amino acids. V lost 7 bases and J lost 2; bases outside the gene matches: 14. Germline V gene sequence: CDR1 SGHVS, CDR2 FQNEAQ. Using reference TRBV7-8 and TRBJ2-7 for the parts outside the CDR3, the full variable domain is GAGVSQSPRYKVAKRGQDVALRCDPISGHVSLFWYQQALGQGPEFLTYFQNEAQLDKSGLPSDRFFAERPEGSVSTLKIQRTQQEDSAVYLCASTQPRGRAPYEQYFGPGTRLTVT.

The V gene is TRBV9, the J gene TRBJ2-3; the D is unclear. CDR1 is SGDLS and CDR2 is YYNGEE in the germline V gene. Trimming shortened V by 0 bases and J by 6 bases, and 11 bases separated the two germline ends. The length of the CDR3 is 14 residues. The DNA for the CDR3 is TGTGCCAGCAGCGTAGTTCCCGCCGGGGATACGCAGTATTTT. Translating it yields CASSVVPAGDTQYF.

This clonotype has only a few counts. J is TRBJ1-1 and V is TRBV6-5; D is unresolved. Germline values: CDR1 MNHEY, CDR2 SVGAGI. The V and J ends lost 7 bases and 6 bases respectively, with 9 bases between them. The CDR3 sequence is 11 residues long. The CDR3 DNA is TGTGCCAGCATCCGACACCCTGAAGCTTTCTTT. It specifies CASIRHPEAFF.

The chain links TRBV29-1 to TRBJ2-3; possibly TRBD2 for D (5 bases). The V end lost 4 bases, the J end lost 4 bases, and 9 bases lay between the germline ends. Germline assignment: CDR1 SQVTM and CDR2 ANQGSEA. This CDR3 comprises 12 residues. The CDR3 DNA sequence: TGCAGCGTTGGAGGGAGCCCAGATACGCAGTATTTT. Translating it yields CSVGGSPDTQYF.

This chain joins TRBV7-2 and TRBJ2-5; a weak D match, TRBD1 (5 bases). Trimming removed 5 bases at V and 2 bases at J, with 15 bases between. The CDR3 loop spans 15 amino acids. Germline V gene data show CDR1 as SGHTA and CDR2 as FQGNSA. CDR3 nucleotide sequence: TGTGCCAGCAGCCAGGGTTCAGTCCCACAAGAGACCCAGTACTTC. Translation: CASSQGSVPQETQYF.

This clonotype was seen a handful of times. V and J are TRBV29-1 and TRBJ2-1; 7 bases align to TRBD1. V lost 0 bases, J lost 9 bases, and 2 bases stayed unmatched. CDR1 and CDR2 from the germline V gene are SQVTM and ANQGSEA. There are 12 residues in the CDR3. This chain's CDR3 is CSVEDNRGEQFF. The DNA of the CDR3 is TGCAGCGTTGAAGATAACAGGGGTGAGCAGTTCTTC.

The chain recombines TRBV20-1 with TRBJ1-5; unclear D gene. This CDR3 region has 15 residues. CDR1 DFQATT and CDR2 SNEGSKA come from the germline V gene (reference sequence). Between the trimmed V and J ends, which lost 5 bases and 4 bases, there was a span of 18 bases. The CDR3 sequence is CSASRAPGGNQPQHF. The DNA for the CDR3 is TGCAGTGCTTCACGGGCCCCCGGTGGTAATCAGCCCCAGCATTTT.

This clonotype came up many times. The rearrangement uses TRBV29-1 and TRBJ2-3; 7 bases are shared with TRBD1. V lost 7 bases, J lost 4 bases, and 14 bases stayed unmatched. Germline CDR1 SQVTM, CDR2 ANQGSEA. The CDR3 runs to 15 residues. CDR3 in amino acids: CSDSQGISRADTQYF. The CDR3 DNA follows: TGCAGCGATTCACAGGGGATTTCTAGGGCAGATACGCAGTATTTT.